This T cell receptor (beta chain) was obtained from a study of T cells in Graves' hyperthyroidism and ophthalmopathy. V dropped 6 bases and J dropped 3 bases, with 8 bases sitting between them. The germline V gene encodes CDR1 SGHVS and CDR2 FNYEAQ. This CDR3 has 13 amino acids. Whole-study results and caveats: Among thyroid clonotypes expanded above 0.001, most also appeared in blood. The model foresaw ophthalmopathy a median approximately 6.1 months prior to onset.

The table lists this clonotype with many counts. What it binds is unknown. Amplification of TCR beta CDR3 regions used RNA as the template. First-round RT-PCR with HTBI primers amplified the TCR CDR3 region. MiXCR, applied by TCRdb to the multiplex PCR reads, yields one record per CDR3 protein. The sample lists around 500,000 distinct CDR3 sequences, about 15% occurring once. The material sequenced was blood. The chain uses TRBV7-6 and TRBJ2-2; no clear D gene. The TCR sequence derives from a middle-aged woman with Graves' hyperthyroidism. The CDR3, as DNA: TGTGCCAGCAGTCGGAGTTACACCGGGGAGCTGTTTTTT. Translating it yields CASSRSYTGELFF.